This T cell receptor (beta chain) was found in a study of blood T cell repertoires in COVID-19. Study information: The United States, Italy and Spain provided the acute and convalescent COVID-19 samples.

Original data processing: It was from reference gene primer amplification that nucleated cell counts were estimated. Clones were sequenced by immunoSEQ multiplex PCR, and TCRdb holds only the in-frame ones, with some missing. D and trimming were read from the DNA, whereas the V and J calls and clone size are those reported in that table. The sample carries some 160,000 clones, 65% to 80% recorded once. Germline V gene sequence: CDR1 SGHRS, CDR2 YFSETQ. V shed 2 bases and J shed 6 bases, with 9 bases lying between them. The length of the CDR3 is 13 residues. This chain uses TRBV5-1 with TRBJ2-1; possibly TRBD1 for D (5 bases). The sequence derives from a man in his sixties with acute or convalescent COVID-19. The sample was peripheral blood. This CDR3 is CASSFQGGNEQFF. The CDR3 nucleotides are TGCGCCAGCAGCTTCCAGGGTGGCAATGAGCAGTTCTTC. Looking up the rest from reference TRBV5-1 and TRBJ2-1 gives the full variable domain: KAGVTQTPRYLIKTRGQQVTLSCSPISGHRSVSWYQQTPGQGLQFLFEYFSETQRNKGNFPGRFSGRQFSNSRSEMNVSTLELGDSALYLCASSFQGGNEQFFGPGTRLTVL.